In its sample, the clone carrying this T cell receptor beta chain was seen many times. Its antigen is not known. The record originates from a study of Graves' ophthalmopathy and Graves' hyperthyroidism. Looking at the study overall: Ophthalmopathy not arising within 18 months of follow-up defined hyperthyroidism as stable.

Study-wide results and caveats: A roughly 84% specificity and approximately 88% sensitivity were achieved by a 13-signature model that separated ophthalmopathy from stable hyperthyroidism.

This CDR3 is 11 amino acids long. Germline CDR1 reads SEHNR; CDR2 reads FQNEAQ (reference sequence). Trimming removed 7 bases at V and 7 bases at J, with 10 bases between. Amplification of TCR beta CDR3 regions used RNA transcripts. First-round RT-PCR relied on HTBI primers, and a second-round multiplex PCR came next. TCRdb fed the multiplex PCR reads into MiXCR, producing one record per CDR3 protein. Among 560,000 or so distinct CDR3 sequences listed, about 35% were seen once. Sequenced: peripheral blood or thyroid tissue (not recorded which). The sequence was collected from an adult man with Graves' hyperthyroidism. The chain couples TRBV7-9 to TRBJ1-1, with D unclear. The CDR3 loop reads CASNKLFEAFF. CDR3 bases: TGTGCCAGCAACAAACTCTTTGAAGCTTTCTTT.